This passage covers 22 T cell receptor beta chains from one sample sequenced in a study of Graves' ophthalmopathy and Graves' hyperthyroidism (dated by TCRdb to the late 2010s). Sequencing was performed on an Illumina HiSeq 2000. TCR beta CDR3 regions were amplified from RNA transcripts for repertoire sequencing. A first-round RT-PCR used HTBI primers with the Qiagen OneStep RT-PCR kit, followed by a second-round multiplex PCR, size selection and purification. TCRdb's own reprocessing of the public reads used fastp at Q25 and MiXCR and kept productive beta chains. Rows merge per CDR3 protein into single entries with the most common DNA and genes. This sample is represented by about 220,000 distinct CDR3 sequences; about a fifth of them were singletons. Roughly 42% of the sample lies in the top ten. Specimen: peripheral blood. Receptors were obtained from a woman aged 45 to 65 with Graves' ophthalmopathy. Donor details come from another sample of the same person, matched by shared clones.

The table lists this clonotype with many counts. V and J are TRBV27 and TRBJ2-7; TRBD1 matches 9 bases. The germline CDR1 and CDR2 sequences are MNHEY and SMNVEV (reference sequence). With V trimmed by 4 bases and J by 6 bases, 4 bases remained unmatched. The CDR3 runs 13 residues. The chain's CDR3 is CASSSGQGFEQYF. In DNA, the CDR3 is TGTGCCAGCAGTTCCGGACAGGGGTTCGAGCAGTACTTC.

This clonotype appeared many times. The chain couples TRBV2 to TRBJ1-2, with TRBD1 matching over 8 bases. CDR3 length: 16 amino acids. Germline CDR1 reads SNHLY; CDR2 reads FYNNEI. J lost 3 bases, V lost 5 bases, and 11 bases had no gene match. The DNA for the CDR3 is TGTGCCAGCAGTTCTGGGACAGGCCTCACGTACTATGGCTACACCTTC. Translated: CASSSGTGLTYYGYTF. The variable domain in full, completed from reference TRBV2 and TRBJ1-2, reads EPEVTQTPSHQVTQMGQEVILRCVPISNHLYFYWYRQILGQKVEFLVSFYNNEISEKSEIFDDQFSVERPDGSNFTLKIRSTKLEDSAMYFCASSSGTGLTYYGYTFGSGTRLTVV.

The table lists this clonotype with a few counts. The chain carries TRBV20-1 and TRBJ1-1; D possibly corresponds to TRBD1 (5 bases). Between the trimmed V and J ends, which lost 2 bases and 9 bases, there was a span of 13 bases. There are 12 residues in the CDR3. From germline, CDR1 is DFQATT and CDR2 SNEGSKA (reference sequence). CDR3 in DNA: TGCAGTGCTAGATCGGGGGGAATTCAAGCTTTCTTT. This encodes CSARSGGIQAFF.

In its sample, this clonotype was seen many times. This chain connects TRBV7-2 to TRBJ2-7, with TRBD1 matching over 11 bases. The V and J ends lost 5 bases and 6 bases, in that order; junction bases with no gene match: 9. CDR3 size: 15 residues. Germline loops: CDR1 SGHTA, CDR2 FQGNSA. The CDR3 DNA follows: TGTGCCAGCAGCGTTACGGGACAGGGGGTTGTCGAGCAGTACTTC. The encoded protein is CASSVTGQGVVEQYF.

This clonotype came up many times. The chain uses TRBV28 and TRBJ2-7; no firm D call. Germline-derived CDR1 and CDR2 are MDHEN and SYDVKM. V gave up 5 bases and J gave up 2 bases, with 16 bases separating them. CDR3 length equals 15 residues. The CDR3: CASSPPRTLPYEQYF. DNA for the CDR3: TGTGCCAGCAGTCCTCCCCGGACCCTTCCCTACGAGCAGTACTTC.

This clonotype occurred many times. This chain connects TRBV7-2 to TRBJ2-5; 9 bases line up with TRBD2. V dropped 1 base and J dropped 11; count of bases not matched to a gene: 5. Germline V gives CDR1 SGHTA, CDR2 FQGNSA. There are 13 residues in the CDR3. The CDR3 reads CASSLGTSAAQYF. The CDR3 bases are TGTGCCAGCAGCTTAGGGACTAGCGCCGCACAGTACTTC.

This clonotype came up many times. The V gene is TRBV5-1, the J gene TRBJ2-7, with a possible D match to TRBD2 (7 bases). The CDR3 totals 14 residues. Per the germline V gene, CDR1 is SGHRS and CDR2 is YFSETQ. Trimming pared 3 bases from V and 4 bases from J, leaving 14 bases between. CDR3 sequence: CASSYEGGSYEQYF. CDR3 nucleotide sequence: TGCGCCAGCAGCTACGAGGGGGGGTCGTACGAGCAGTACTTC.

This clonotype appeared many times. CDR3 sequence (DNA): TGTGCCAGCACCCCGGGACACAGCAATCAGCCCCAGCATTTT. Translation gives CASTPGHSNQPQHF. V and J are TRBV12-3 or TRBV12-4 and TRBJ1-5; TRBD1 might be the D (6 bases). The V end lost 7 bases, the J end lost 1 base, and 11 bases lay between the germline ends. The CDR3 runs to 14 residues.

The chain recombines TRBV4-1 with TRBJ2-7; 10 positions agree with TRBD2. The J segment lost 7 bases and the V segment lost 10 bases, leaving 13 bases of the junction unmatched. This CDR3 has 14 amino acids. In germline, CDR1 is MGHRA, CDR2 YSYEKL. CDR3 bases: TGCGCCAACCAACCCAGCGGGGGGGCGGGGGAGCAGTACTTC. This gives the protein CANQPSGGAGEQYF.

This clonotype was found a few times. This CDR3 is CASSFGGVTDTQYF. The CDR3 DNA reads TGTGCCAGCAGCTTCGGCGGAGTCACAGATACGCAGTATTTT. The chain is built from TRBV7-2 and TRBJ2-3; no reliable D call. V gave up 3 bases and J gave up 2 bases, with 9 bases separating them. Per the germline V gene, CDR1 is SGHTA and CDR2 is FQGNSA. The CDR3 is 14 residues long.

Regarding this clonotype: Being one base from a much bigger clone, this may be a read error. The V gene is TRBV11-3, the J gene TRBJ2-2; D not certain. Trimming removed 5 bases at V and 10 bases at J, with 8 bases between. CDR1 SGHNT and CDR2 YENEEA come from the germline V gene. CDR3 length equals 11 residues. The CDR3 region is CASSDHEELFF. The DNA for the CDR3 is TGTGCCAGCAGCGACCACGAGGAGCTGTTTTTT.

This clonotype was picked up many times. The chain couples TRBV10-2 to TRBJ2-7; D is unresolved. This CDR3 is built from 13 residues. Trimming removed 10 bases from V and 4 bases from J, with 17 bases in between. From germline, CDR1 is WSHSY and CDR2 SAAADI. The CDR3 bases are TGCGCCACCAGGTGGGGATCTGGTTACGAGCAGTACTTC. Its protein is CATRWGSGYEQYF.

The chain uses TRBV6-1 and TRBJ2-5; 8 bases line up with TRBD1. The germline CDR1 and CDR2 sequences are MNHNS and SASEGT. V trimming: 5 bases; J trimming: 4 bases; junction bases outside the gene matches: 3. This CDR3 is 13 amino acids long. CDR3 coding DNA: TGTGCCAGCAGTCGGGACAGGCCAGAGACCCAGTACTTC. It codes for CASSRDRPETQYF.

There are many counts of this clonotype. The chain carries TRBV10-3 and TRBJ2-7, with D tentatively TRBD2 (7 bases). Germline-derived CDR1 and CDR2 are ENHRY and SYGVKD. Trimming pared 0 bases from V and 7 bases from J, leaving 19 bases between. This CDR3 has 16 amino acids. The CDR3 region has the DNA TGTGCCATCAGTGAGTCGACGGGGGAGGGCCAGGGGGAGCAGTACTTC. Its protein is CAISESTGEGQGEQYF.

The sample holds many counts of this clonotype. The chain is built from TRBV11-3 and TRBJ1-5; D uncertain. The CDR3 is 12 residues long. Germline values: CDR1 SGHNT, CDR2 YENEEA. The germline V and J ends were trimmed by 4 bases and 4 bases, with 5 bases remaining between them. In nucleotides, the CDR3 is TGTGCCAGCAGCTGGGGAAATCAGCCCCAGCATTTT. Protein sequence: CASSWGNQPQHF.

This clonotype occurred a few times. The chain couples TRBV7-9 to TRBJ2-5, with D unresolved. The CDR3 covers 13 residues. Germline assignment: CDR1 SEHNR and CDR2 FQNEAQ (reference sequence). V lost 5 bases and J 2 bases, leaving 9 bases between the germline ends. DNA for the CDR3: TGTGCCAGCAGCCCCCCGTGGCAAGAGACCCAGTACTTC. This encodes CASSPPWQETQYF.

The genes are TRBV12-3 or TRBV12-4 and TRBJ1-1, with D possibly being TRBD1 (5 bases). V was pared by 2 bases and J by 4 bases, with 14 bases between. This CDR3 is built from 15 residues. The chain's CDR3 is CASSLSRGAATEAFF. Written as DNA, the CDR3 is TGTGCCAGCAGTTTAAGTAGAGGGGCGGCCACTGAAGCTTTCTTT.

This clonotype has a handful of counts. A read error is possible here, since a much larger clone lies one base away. Here the CDR3 DNA reads TGTGCCATCAGTAAAAGACAATTCTCTGGGGCCAACGTCCTGACTTTC. This gives the protein CAISKRQFSGANVLTF. This chain uses TRBV10-3 with TRBJ2-6; D ambiguous. The CDR3 runs to 16 residues. Per the germline V gene, CDR1 is ENHRY and CDR2 is SYGVKD. Trimming removed 5 bases at V and 0 bases at J, with 11 bases between.

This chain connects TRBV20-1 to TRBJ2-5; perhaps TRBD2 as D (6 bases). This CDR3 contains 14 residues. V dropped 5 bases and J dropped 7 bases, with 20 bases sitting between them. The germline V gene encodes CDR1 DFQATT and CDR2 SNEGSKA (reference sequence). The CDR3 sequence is CSAEHRALGGTQYF. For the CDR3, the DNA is TGCAGTGCTGAGCACCGGGCCCTGGGGGGGACCCAGTACTTC.

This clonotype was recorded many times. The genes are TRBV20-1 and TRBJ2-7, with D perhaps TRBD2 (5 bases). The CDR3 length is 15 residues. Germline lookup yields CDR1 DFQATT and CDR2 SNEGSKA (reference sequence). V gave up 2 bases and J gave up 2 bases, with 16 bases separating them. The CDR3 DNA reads TGCAGTGCTAGATCCCCGGGGAGCGGAGCCTACGAGCAGTACTTC. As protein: CSARSPGSGAYEQYF.

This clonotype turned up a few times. The CDR3 coding sequence is TGTGCCAGCAGCCCCTGGGTCAGCCTAGCCAAAAACATTCAGTACTTC. Protein product: CASSPWVSLAKNIQYF. This rearrangement joins TRBV7-9 to TRBJ2-4; no definite D call. The CDR3 spans 16 residues. In germline, CDR1 is SEHNR, CDR2 FQNEAQ (reference sequence). V was pared by 5 bases and J by 0 bases, with 14 bases between. The full variable domain, in which reference TRBV7-9 and TRBJ2-4 provide the parts outside the CDR3, is DTGVSQNPRHKITKRGQNVTFRCDPISEHNRLYWYRQTLGQGPEFLTYFQNEAQLEKSRLLSDRFSAERPKGSFSTLEIQRTEQGDSAMYLCASSPWVSLAKNIQYFGAGTRLSVL.

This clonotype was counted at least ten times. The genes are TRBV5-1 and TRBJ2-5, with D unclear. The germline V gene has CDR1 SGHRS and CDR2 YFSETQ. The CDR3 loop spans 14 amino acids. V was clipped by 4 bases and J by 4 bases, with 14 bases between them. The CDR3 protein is CASSPSYGGETQYF. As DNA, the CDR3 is TGCGCCAGCAGCCCAAGTTACGGCGGAGAGACCCAGTACTTC.